The 4 T cell receptor beta chains reported below all come from one sample, sequenced in a study of human T cells and chemical hapten exposure (dated by TCRdb to the early 2020s). The sample's time point label, decoded: patch test 1, 2 weeks after DPC sensitization. This specimen's treatment or condition label, per the study, means: therapeutic diphenylcyclopropenone sensitization with weekly scalp DPC. To prepare the library, RACE was applied. Sequenced on a NextSeq 500. Using fastp trimming at Q25 and MiXCR clonotype assembly, TCRdb reanalyzed the public sequencing data and kept in-frame beta chains. Each entry merges the rows of one CDR3 protein and shows their most common DNA and genes. This sample holds 75,000 to 90,000 distinct CDR3 sequences; 10% were observed only once. Around 1.3% of the sample belongs to the ten largest clones. Sequencing used whole blood, obtained in connection with sensitization to the hapten diphenylcyclopropenone (DPC). The receptors derive from a woman in her 50s with alopecia areata. Some clones in this sample may be carry-over from other donors' samples.

This clonotype was seen a handful of times. The gene calls are TRBV27 and TRBJ2-7; the D is unclear. V shed 3 bases and J shed 3 bases, with 12 bases lying between them. Germline loops: CDR1 MNHEY, CDR2 SMNVEV (reference sequence). The CDR3 is 14 residues long. The CDR3 sequence: CASSFDGFLYEQYF. The CDR3 DNA is TGTGCCAGCAGTTTTGACGGCTTCCTCTACGAGCAGTACTTC.

As to this clonotype: Germline is not matched at one junction end, which may reflect a read error. V usage is TRBV5-1 and J usage is TRBJ2-3; 7 nucleotides align to TRBD2. This CDR3 region has 12 residues. Per the germline V gene, CDR1 is SGHRS and CDR2 is YFSETQ. The CDR3 region is CASSFNGYRGDF. In DNA form, the CDR3 reads TGCGCCAGCAGCTTCAACGGTTACCGGGGGGATTTT.

The genes are TRBV5-6 and TRBJ2-3, with D uncertain. The V end was cut by 3 bases, the J end by 5 bases, with 7 bases between. This CDR3 region has 12 residues. Germline assignment: CDR1 SGHDT and CDR2 YYEEEE. The CDR3: CASSYTGDTQYF. The CDR3 DNA is TGTGCCAGCAGCTACACTGGAGATACGCAGTATTTT.

The genes are TRBV2 and TRBJ1-5, with D unclear. CDR1 SNHLY and CDR2 FYNNEI come from the germline V gene. The V gene lost 5 bases and the J gene lost 2 bases, with 10 bases spanning the gap. The CDR3 contains 14 residues. The CDR3 DNA reads TGTGCCAGCAGTTACGAGGTAGGCAATCAGCCCCAGCATTTT. This encodes CASSYEVGNQPQHF. Drawing the rest from reference TRBV2 and TRBJ1-5, the complete variable domain is EPEVTQTPSHQVTQMGQEVILRCVPISNHLYFYWYRQILGQKVEFLVSFYNNEISEKSEIFDDQFSVERPDGSNFTLKIRSTKLEDSAMYFCASSYEVGNQPQHFGDGTRLSIL.